The rows below give T cell receptor beta chains drawn from one sample of a study of CD8 T cells in ankylosing spondylitis. TCRdb re-analysed the 5' RACE reads in MiXCR, keeping a single row per CDR3 protein. This table holds around 440,000 distinct CDR3 sequences, under 20% found once. What was sequenced was blood, either unsorted or a sorted T cell fraction (not recorded which). The receptors here all came from a male donor with ankylosing spondylitis. Both conserved end residues are part of each CDR3. The D gene is left open where the match is weak. The listing skips clone size in some rows; elsewhere it reads once, few, many or a size class.

clone size	V gene	D gene	J gene	CDR3 protein	CDR3 DNA
few	TRBV5-1	.	TRBJ1-1	CASSLQALGTEAFF	TGCGCCAGCAGCTTACAGGCTTTGGGTACTGAAGCTTTCTTT
many	TRBV10-3	TRBD2	TRBJ2-2	CAISGRGGPNTGELFF	TGTGCCATCAGTGGTCGCGGGGGGCCTAACACCGGGGAGCTGTTTTTT
few	TRBV3-1	TRBD2	TRBJ2-2	CASSQGTSGRIGELFF	TGTGCCAGCAGCCAAGGGACTAGCGGGAGGATCGGGGAGCTGTTTTTT
few	TRBV20-1	TRBD2	TRBJ2-3	CSARGRGGTDTQYF	TGCAGTGCTAGGGGTCGGGGGGGCACAGATACGCAGTATTTT
few	TRBV29-1	.	TRBJ2-1	CSVEGTFAGSYNEQFF	TGCAGCGTTGAAGGAACCTTCGCGGGATCCTACAATGAGCAGTTCTTC
.	TRBV9	TRBD1	TRBJ2-7	CASSVTGDRVDEQYF	TGTGCCAGCAGCGTAACCGGGGACAGAGTGGACGAGCAGTACTTC
.	TRBV11-2	TRBD2	TRBJ2-7	CASSLEPGLEYEQYF	TGTGCCAGCAGCTTAGAGCCAGGACTAGAGTACGAGCAGTACTTC
.	TRBV9	TRBD2	TRBJ2-1	CASALPGLAGGVVEQFF	TGTGCCAGCGCCCTCCCGGGACTAGCGGGGGGGGTCGTTGAGCAGTTCTTC
.	TRBV27	.	TRBJ2-4	CASSPGLSYIQYF	TGTGCCAGCAGCCCTGGTCTCAGCTACATTCAGTACTTC
.	TRBV2	TRBD2	TRBJ2-7	CASVSGGFSYEQYF	TGTGCCTCAGTCAGCGGGGGTTTCTCCTACGAGCAGTACTTC
.	TRBV6-1	.	TRBJ1-5	CASSGGGTGNHPQHF	TGTGCCAGCAGTGGGGGGGGGACGGGGAATCACCCCCAGCATTTT
few	TRBV7-2	.	TRBJ2-1	CASSLIMGYYNEQFF	TGTGCCAGCAGCTTAATTATGGGATACTACAATGAGCAGTTCTTC
many	TRBV7-8	.	TRBJ2-4	CASSSGNREGIQYF	TGTGCCAGCAGCTCCGGGAACAGGGAGGGCATTCAGTACTTC
.	TRBV6-1	TRBD1	TRBJ2-5	CASKQTWTGEETQYF	TGTGCCAGCAAACAGACATGGACAGGGGAAGAGACCCAGTACTTC
.	TRBV6-6	.	TRBJ2-3	CASRVADTQYF	TGTGCCAGCAGAGTAGCAGATACGCAGTATTTT
.	TRBV29-1	.	TRBJ1-2	CSVDWGDTPNYGYTF	TGCAGCGTTGATTGGGGGGACACCCCTAACTATGGCTACACCTTC
few	TRBV5-6	TRBD2	TRBJ2-4	CASSPTSGKGGIQYF	TGTGCCAGCAGTCCCACTAGCGGGAAAGGCGGCATTCAGTACTTC
few	TRBV7-6	.	TRBJ1-3	CASSLDRPGSGNTIYF	TGTGCCAGCAGCTTAGACAGACCAGGATCTGGAAACACCATATATTTT
many	TRBV15	TRBD1	TRBJ1-1	CATSRRSGTGNTEAFF	TGTGCCACCAGCCGACGTTCCGGGACAGGGAACACTGAAGCTTTCTTT
.	TRBV7-3	.	TRBJ2-2	CASSPWGRDLGTGELFF	TGTGCCAGCAGCCCCTGGGGCCGGGACTTGGGCACCGGGGAGCTGTTTTTT
few	TRBV20-1	TRBD1	TRBJ2-7	CSVIGRGQSYEQYF	TGCAGTGTTATAGGCCGGGGACAGTCCTACGAGCAGTACTTC
few	TRBV5-1	.	TRBJ1-3	CASSLGLSPISANTIYF	TGCGCCAGCAGCCTGGGCCTATCGCCGATCTCCGCAAACACCATATATTTT
few	TRBV6-2/TRBV6-3	.	TRBJ2-2	CASRPPDRAGNTGELFF	TGTGCCAGCAGACCACCCGATCGTGCGGGGAACACCGGGGAGCTGTTTTTT
few	TRBV2	.	TRBJ2-5	CASSENFEPETQYF	TGTGCCAGCAGTGAAAACTTCGAGCCGGAGACCCAGTACTTC
.	TRBV28	.	TRBJ1-2	CASSSLRGSPYYGYTF	TGTGCCAGCAGTTCCCTTCGAGGATCGCCCTACTATGGCTACACCTTC
few	TRBV2	TRBD2	TRBJ2-1	CASSAEGTSGLSSYNEQFF	TGTGCCAGCAGCGCCGAAGGGACTAGCGGACTGAGCTCCTACAATGAGCAGTTCTTC
few	TRBV9	TRBD2	TRBJ2-6	CASSATLSGKGVRPGANVLTF	TGTGCCAGCAGCGCTACCCTTAGCGGGAAGGGGGTTAGGCCTGGGGCCAACGTCCTGACTTTC
.	TRBV11-2	TRBD1	TRBJ1-5	CASSSTTGGHQPQHF	TGTGCCAGCAGCTCCACTACAGGGGGACATCAGCCCCAGCATTTT
many	TRBV20-1	.	TRBJ2-1	CSASAPQTYNEQFF	TGCAGTGCTAGTGCCCCGCAGACCTACAATGAGCAGTTCTTC
few	TRBV20-1	TRBD2	TRBJ2-1	CSGRGTSGSNEQFF	TGCAGTGGACGCGGGACTAGCGGGAGCAATGAGCAGTTCTTC
few	TRBV19	TRBD1	TRBJ2-1	CASSRTGQINEQFF	TGTGCCAGTAGTAGGACAGGCCAAATCAATGAGCAGTTCTTC
.	TRBV5-1	.	TRBJ1-4	CASSREGTNEKLFF	TGCGCCAGCAGCCGAGAAGGGACTAATGAAAAACTGTTTTTT
few	TRBV29-1	TRBD1	TRBJ1-1	CSVNRGEAEAFF	TGCAGCGTTAACAGGGGAGAGGCTGAAGCTTTCTTT
few	TRBV20-1	.	TRBJ1-6	CSAKALSYNSPLHF	TGCAGTGCTAAGGCACTCAGCTATAATTCACCCCTCCACTTT
few	TRBV7-9	TRBD2	TRBJ2-7	CASGLAGGAEQYF	TGTGCCAGCGGATTAGCGGGGGGGGCTGAGCAGTACTTC
.	TRBV5-1	.	TRBJ1-1	CASSLTDSPSTEAFF	TGCGCCAGCAGCTTGACGGACAGCCCTTCTACTGAAGCTTTCTTT
.	TRBV5-1	.	TRBJ2-5	CASSFQLKETQYF	TGCGCCAGCAGCTTTCAGCTTAAAGAGACCCAGTACTTC
.	TRBV9	.	TRBJ2-7	CASSAPTSYEQYF	TGTGCCAGCAGCGCCCCCACGTCCTACGAGCAGTACTTC
.	TRBV5-6	TRBD1	TRBJ2-2	CASSPPRQGGFTGELFF	TGTGCCAGCAGCCCTCCTCGACAGGGGGGTTTCACCGGGGAGCTGTTTTTT
few	TRBV7-2	TRBD2	TRBJ2-4	CASSFASAGGVKNIQYF	TGTGCCAGCAGCTTTGCGTCGGCGGGAGGAGTCAAAAACATTCAGTACTTC
few	TRBV7-9	.	TRBJ2-2	CASSREGAGELFF	TGTGCCAGCAGCAGGGAAGGTGCCGGGGAGCTGTTTTTT
.	TRBV7-6	TRBD2	TRBJ2-3	CASSLQAGGADTQYF	TGTGCCAGCAGCTTACAAGCGGGGGGGGCAGATACGCAGTATTTT
.	TRBV24-1	.	TRBJ1-2	CATSDANGPGYTF	TGTGCCACCAGTGACGCCAATGGCCCTGGCTACACCTTC
.	TRBV7-9	.	TRBJ1-2	CASSGNRDRDYGYTF	TGTGCCAGCAGCGGAAACAGGGATCGTGACTATGGCTACACCTTC
many	TRBV2	.	TRBJ2-5	CASSLRVETQYF	TGTGCCAGCAGTCTCCGGGTAGAGACCCAGTACTTC
few	TRBV6-5	.	TRBJ2-2	CASSYSPMNTGELFF	TGTGCCAGCAGTTACTCGCCCATGAACACCGGGGAGCTGTTTTTT
few	TRBV5-1	TRBD2	TRBJ2-7	CASSIGLAGAYEQYF	TGCGCCAGCAGCATTGGACTAGCGGGAGCCTACGAGCAGTACTTC
.	TRBV28	.	TRBJ1-6	CASSEGTNYNSPLHF	TGTGCCAGCAGTGAGGGTACCAATTATAATTCACCCCTCCACTTT
.	TRBV29-1	TRBD1	TRBJ1-2	CSVVEDRGLEGYTF	TGCAGCGTTGTGGAGGACAGGGGGCTCGAGGGCTACACCTTC
.	TRBV30	.	TRBJ2-6	CAWIGRISGANVLTF	TGTGCCTGGATTGGTCGGATCTCTGGGGCCAACGTCCTGACTTTC
few	TRBV2	.	TRBJ2-1	CASSPGSLGGDEQFF	TGTGCCAGCAGCCCCGGCTCGCTAGGAGGAGATGAGCAGTTCTTC
.	TRBV29-1	TRBD1	TRBJ1-3	CSVGGQGPGNTIYF	TGCAGCGTCGGAGGACAGGGCCCTGGAAACACCATATATTTT
.	TRBV2	.	TRBJ2-3	CASSEEERRRTDTQYF	TGTGCCAGCAGTGAGGAAGAGCGGAGACGCACAGATACGCAGTATTTT
many	TRBV7-2	TRBD2	TRBJ2-3	CASSAGTSGTTDTQYF	TGTGCCAGCAGCGCCGGGACTAGCGGCACCACAGATACGCAGTATTTT
few	TRBV5-1	.	TRBJ1-1	CASSKGPLDTEAFF	TGCGCCAGCAGCAAGGGACCGCTGGACACTGAAGCTTTCTTT